Below are 8 T cell receptor beta chains sequenced from a single sample in a study of blood T cell repertoires in COVID-19. The data were produced by immunoSEQ multiplex PCR, yet TCRdb's version contains in-frame clones alone and is incomplete. The sample includes around 270,000 clones, about four fifths of them seen just once. The source material was peripheral blood. These receptors were taken from a woman in her thirties or forties who had recovered from COVID-19.

A single count supports this clone. DNA of the CDR3: TGTGCCAGCAGTACACCCCCCTACGAGCAGTACTTC. As protein: CASSTPPYEQYF. The chain employs TRBV28 and TRBJ2-7; D not resolved. Germline lookup yields CDR1 MDHEN and CDR2 SYDVKM. Deletions cut 5 bases from V and 2 bases from J, with 7 bases between. This CDR3 has 12 residues.

The chain is built from TRBV11-3 and TRBJ2-1; D is unclear. V was pared by 3 bases and J by 6 bases, with 9 bases between. The CDR3 extends over 13 amino acids. Per germline, CDR1 SGHNT and CDR2 YENEEA. The CDR3 bases are TGTGCCAGCAGCTTTACATCTCTCAATGAGCAGTTCTTC. Its translation is CASSFTSLNEQFF.

V and J are TRBV2 and TRBJ2-4, with TRBD1 matching over 9 bases. CDR1 SNHLY and CDR2 FYNNEI come from the germline V gene. J was trimmed by 8 bases and V by 6 bases; bases with no gene match: 2. The CDR3 runs 12 residues. In DNA form, the CDR3 reads TGTGCCAGCAGGGACAGGGGAGACATTCAGTACTTC. It encodes CASRDRGDIQYF.

This rearrangement joins TRBV10-3 to TRBJ2-7, with 7 bases identical to TRBD2. Per germline, CDR1 ENHRY and CDR2 SYGVKD. The J segment lost 5 bases and the V segment lost 3 bases, leaving 13 bases of the junction unmatched. The CDR3 covers 16 residues. Here the CDR3 DNA reads TGTGCCATCAGTGACCAGGGTGGCGGGGGAGTAAACGAGCAGTACTTC. This encodes CAISDQGGGGVNEQYF.

V is TRBV7-9 and J is TRBJ2-1, with 10 bases fitting TRBD1. Germline trimming cut 7 bases from V and 7 bases from J; bases unmatched to any gene: 10. Germline CDR1 and CDR2: SEHNR and FQNEAQ (reference sequence). The CDR3 is 15 residues long. The CDR3 coding sequence is TGTGCCAGCACCTCTTGGAGGGGACAGGGGAATGAGCAGTTCTTC. Residues: CASTSWRGQGNEQFF.

The chain uses TRBV6-5 and TRBJ2-5; TRBD2 matches 9 bases. From germline, CDR1 is MNHEY and CDR2 SVGAGI. V gave up 4 bases and J gave up 3 bases; unmatched junction bases: 6. The CDR3 contains 15 residues. DNA of the CDR3: TGTGCCAGCAGTTCTAGCGGGGCTGGAGAAGAGACCCAGTACTTC. This translates into CASSSSGAGEETQYF.

The chain links TRBV11-2 to TRBJ2-7, with TRBD1 matching over 8 bases. Germline CDR1 reads SGHAT; CDR2 reads FQNNGV. There are 16 residues in the CDR3. Unmatched junction bases numbered 7, after V lost 3 bases and J lost 0 bases. CDR3 coding DNA: TGTGCCAGCAGCTTCGAGGGGACAGGCTACTCCTACGAGCAGTACTTC. Its protein is CASSFEGTGYSYEQYF.

This chain uses TRBV20-1 with TRBJ2-1, with no clear D. The CDR3 is 11 residues long. Germline CDR1 DFQATT, CDR2 SNEGSKA (reference sequence). V was trimmed by 7 bases and J by 4 bases, leaving 8 bases between them. CDR3 DNA: TGCAGTGTCGAGCCTTACAATGAGCAGTTCTTC. Its translation is CSVEPYNEQFF.